The present entry profiles one T cell receptor (beta chain) with its context. The sample is drawn from a study of T cell responses to AZD1222 COVID-19 vaccine. This CDR3 spans 13 amino acids. Per the germline V gene, CDR1 is SGHTA and CDR2 is FQGNSA. Trimming took 5 bases from V and 3 from J, leaving 10 bases between them. Some clones are missing from TCRdb's copy, which holds only in-frame ones; the method was immunoSEQ multiplex PCR. The profile shows 200,000 or so clones, around 93% of them singletons. Sequenced here: peripheral blood, sampled on day 0 of MenACWY control vaccination. The V call is TRBV7-2, the J call TRBJ1-1, with D unclear. This TCR was recovered from an adult in good health. For the CDR3, the DNA is TGTGCCAGCAGCCCCCAGGCTCACACTGAAGCTTTCTTT. Its protein is CASSPQAHTEAFF.